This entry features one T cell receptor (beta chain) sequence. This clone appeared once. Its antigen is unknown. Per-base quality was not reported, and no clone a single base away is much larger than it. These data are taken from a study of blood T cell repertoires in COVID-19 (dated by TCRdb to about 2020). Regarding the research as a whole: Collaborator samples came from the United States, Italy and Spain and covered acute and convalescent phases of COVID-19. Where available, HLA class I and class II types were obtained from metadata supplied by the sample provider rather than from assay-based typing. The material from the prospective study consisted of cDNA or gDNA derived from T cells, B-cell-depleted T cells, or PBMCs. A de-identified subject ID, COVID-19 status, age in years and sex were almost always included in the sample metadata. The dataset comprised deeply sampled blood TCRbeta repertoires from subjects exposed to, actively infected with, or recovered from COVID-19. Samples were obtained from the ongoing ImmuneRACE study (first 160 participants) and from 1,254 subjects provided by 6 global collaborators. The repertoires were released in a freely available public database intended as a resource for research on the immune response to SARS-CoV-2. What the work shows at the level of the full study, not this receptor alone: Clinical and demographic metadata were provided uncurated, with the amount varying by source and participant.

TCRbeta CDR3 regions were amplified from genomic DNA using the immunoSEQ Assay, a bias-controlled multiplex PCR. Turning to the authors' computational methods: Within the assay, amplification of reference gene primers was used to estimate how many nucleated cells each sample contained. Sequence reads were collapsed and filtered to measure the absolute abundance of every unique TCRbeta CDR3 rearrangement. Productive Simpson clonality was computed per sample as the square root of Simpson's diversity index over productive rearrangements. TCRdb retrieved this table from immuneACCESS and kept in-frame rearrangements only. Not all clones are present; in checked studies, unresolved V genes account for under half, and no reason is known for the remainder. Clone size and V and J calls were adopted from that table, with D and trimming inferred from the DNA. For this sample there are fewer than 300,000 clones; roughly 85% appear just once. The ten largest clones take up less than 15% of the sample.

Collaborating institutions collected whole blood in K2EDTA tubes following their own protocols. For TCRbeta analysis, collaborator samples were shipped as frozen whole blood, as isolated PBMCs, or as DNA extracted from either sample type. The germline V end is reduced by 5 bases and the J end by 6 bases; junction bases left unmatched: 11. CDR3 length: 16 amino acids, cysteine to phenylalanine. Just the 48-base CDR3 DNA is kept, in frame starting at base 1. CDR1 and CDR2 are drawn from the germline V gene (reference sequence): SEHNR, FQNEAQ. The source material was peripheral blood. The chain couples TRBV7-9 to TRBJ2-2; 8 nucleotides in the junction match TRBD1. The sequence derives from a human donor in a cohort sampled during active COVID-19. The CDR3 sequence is CASSPYGQGYSGELFF. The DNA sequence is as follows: TGTGCCAGCAGCCCTTACGGACAGGGTTATTCCGGGGAGCTGTTTTTT.